This TCR beta chain came from a study of OX40 agonist ivuxolimab in advanced cancers. Some clones are missing from TCRdb's copy, which holds only in-frame ones; the method was immunoSEQ multiplex PCR. The sample holds roughly 29,000 clones, around 86% seen once. Trimming left V 5 bases short and J 3 bases short, with 10 bases between. Germline-derived CDR1 and CDR2 are MNHEY and SMNVEV (reference sequence). The CDR3 is 13 residues long. This specimen consisted of CD4+ or CD8+ T cells sorted from blood, obtained in a trial of the OX40 agonist ivuxolimab. The rearrangement joins TRBV27 to TRBJ1-1; D gene unclear. The source of this sequence is an adult with an advanced solid tumor such as melanoma, head and neck, liver or kidney cancer. The DNA of the CDR3 is TGTGCCAGCAGTACTGGACGGTACACTGAAGCTTTCTTT. It is translated as CASSTGRYTEAFF.